This is a list of T cell receptor beta chains from one sample in a study of CD8 T cells in Susac syndrome. MiXCR was run by TCRdb on the immunoSEQ multiplex PCR reads, yielding one entry per CDR3 protein. The profile shows some 99,000 distinct CDR3 sequences, 85% to 95% of them singletons. The sample consisted of CD4+ T cells from PBMCs. The receptors stem from a human donor with Susac syndrome. The CDR3 runs from the conserved cysteine through the conserved F or W. Each record gives: CDR3 protein, CDR3 DNA, D gene, V gene, clone size, J gene. The D gene is left open where the match is weak. Size tells how often a clone was seen (once, few, many) or the class of an expanded clone, and some rows leave it out.

CASSLTGRGLEQYF	TGTGCCAGCAGTTTAACAGGACGGGGTCTCGAGCAGTACTTC	-	TRBV27	-	TRBJ2-7
CSAEGTGGEKLFF	TGCAGTGCTGAAGGGACAGGGGGTGAAAAACTGTTTTTT	TRBD1	TRBV20-1	-	TRBJ1-4
CASSRGAAEAFF	TGTGCCAGCAGTCGAGGGGCGGCTGAAGCTTTCTTT	-	TRBV12-3/TRBV12-4	-	TRBJ1-1
CASSRGWGYEQYF	TGTGCCAGCAGCAGGGGGTGGGGCTACGAGCAGTACTTC	TRBD1	TRBV25-1	-	TRBJ2-7
CASSLVPDSNQPQHF	TGCGCCAGCAGCTTGGTGCCGGATAGCAATCAGCCCCAGCATTTT	-	TRBV5-1	-	TRBJ1-5
CAISPGNEQYF	TGTGCCATCAGTCCGGGGAACGAGCAGTACTTC	-	TRBV10-3	once	TRBJ2-7
CASSEYITDTQYF	TGTGCCAGCAGTGAATATATCACAGATACGCAGTATTTT	-	TRBV25-1	-	TRBJ2-3
CSAFSLRGQIVGSTDTQYF	TGCAGTGCCTTTTCTCTCAGGGGCCAAATCGTTGGGAGCACAGATACGCAGTATTTT	-	TRBV20-1	-	TRBJ2-3
CASSPLGAAYEQFF	TGTGCCAGCAGTCCCCTTGGGGCGGCATATGAGCAGTTCTTC	-	TRBV6-5	-	TRBJ2-1
CASSLRSDGYGYTF	TGTGCCAGCAGCTTACGGTCCGATGGGTATGGCTACACCTTC	-	TRBV13	-	TRBJ1-2
CASSPQIVSDTQYF	TGTGCCAGCAGCCCACAGATAGTCTCAGATACGCAGTATTTT	-	TRBV14	-	TRBJ2-3
CASSFGVGNSPLHF	TGTGCCAGCAGTTTCGGGGTGGGAAATTCACCCCTCCACTTT	-	TRBV12-3/TRBV12-4	-	TRBJ1-6
CASSQSRGYNEQFF	TGCGCCAGCAGTCAATCGAGGGGTTACAATGAGCAGTTCTTC	-	TRBV23-1	once	TRBJ2-1
CASSQDENEQFF	TGTGCCAGCAGCCAAGATGAAAATGAGCAGTTCTTC	-	TRBV14	-	TRBJ2-1
CASTPKTENTEAFF	TGTGCCAGCACCCCAAAGACAGAGAACACTGAAGCTTTCTTT	-	TRBV5-4	once	TRBJ1-1
CASSSSGTSDGGEQFF	TGCGCCAGCAGCTCGTCCGGGACTAGCGACGGGGGTGAGCAGTTCTTC	TRBD2	TRBV5-1	-	TRBJ2-1
CATSDLAGTTGELFF	TGTGCCACCAGTGATCTAGCGGGAACCACCGGGGAGCTGTTTTTT	TRBD2	TRBV24-1	-	TRBJ2-2
CASSEAIASGEQFF	TGTGCCAGCAGTGAAGCCATAGCTTCTGGTGAGCAGTTCTTC	-	TRBV2	-	TRBJ2-1